What follows are 14 T cell receptor beta chains derived from one specimen sequenced in a study of regulatory T cells in long-lasting Graves disease. To make TCR beta libraries, researchers used iRepertoire HTBI primers and Arm-PCR of CDR3 regions. TCRdb used MiXCR to reprocess the multiplex PCR reads, holding one entry per CDR3 protein. The table lists hundreds of thousands of distinct CDR3 sequences, 15% to 20% of them singletons, with 15% to 20% in the top ten. Time point given: newly diagnosed GD, antithyroid drugs for less than 3 months. The authors made the TCR library using RNA they extracted from PBMCs. The same specimen was also included in a second study, on T cells in Graves' hyperthyroidism and ophthalmopathy.

Source: peripheral blood mononuclear cells (PBMCs), taken at new diagnosis, from a patient treated with antithyroid drugs. These receptors were taken from a woman in her thirties with Graves disease.

This clonotype was counted ten times or more. The V call is TRBV6-2 or TRBV6-3, the J call TRBJ2-1, with unresolved D. Trimming shortened V by 6 bases and J by 6 bases, and 6 bases separated the two germline ends. Germline loops: CDR1 MNHEY, CDR2 SVGEGT. The CDR3 covers 11 residues. The CDR3 region has the DNA TGTGCCAGCAGCAATGCCAATGAGCAGTTCTTC. Translated, it gives CASSNANEQFF.

This chain uses TRBV14 with TRBJ2-1; 8 positions agree with TRBD2. Germline V gene lookup returns CDR1 SGHDN and CDR2 FVKESK. This CDR3 contains 18 residues. V gave up 4 bases and J gave up 0 bases; unmatched junction bases: 11. In DNA form, the CDR3 reads TGTGCCAGCAGCCCTCCAGGGACTAGTTGGAGCTCCTACAATGAGCAGTTCTTC. Residues: CASSPPGTSWSSYNEQFF.

This clonotype was seen at least ten times. This chain uses TRBV11-2 with TRBJ2-2, with 9 positions matching TRBD2. V trimming: 7 bases; J trimming: 2 bases; junction bases outside the gene matches: 8. The CDR3 covers 16 residues. Germline V gives CDR1 SGHAT, CDR2 FQNNGV. The CDR3 is CASIKIAGDNTGELFF. DNA for the CDR3: TGTGCCAGCATCAAAATAGCGGGAGATAACACCGGGGAGCTGTTTTTT.

This clonotype was observed many times. The chain has TRBV30 and TRBJ1-2, with D possibly being TRBD1 (5 bases). The CDR3 is made up of 12 amino acids. From germline, CDR1 is GTSNPN and CDR2 SVGIG (reference sequence). The V end was cut by 2 bases, the J end by 4 bases, with 8 bases between. The CDR3 here is CAWSRGSYGYTF. The CDR3 DNA reads TGTGCCTGGAGTCGGGGGAGCTATGGCTACACCTTC. Combining the CDR3 with reference TRBV30 and TRBJ1-2 gives the whole variable domain SQTIHQWPATLVQPVGSPLSLECTVEGTSNPNLYWYRQAAGRGLQLLFYSVGIGQISSEVPQNLSASRPQDRQFILSSKKLLLSDSGFYLCAWSRGSYGYTFGSGTRLTVV.

The gene calls are TRBV19 and TRBJ2-7, with D hard to call. Germline V gene lookup returns CDR1 LNHDA and CDR2 SQIVND (reference sequence). V was shortened by 8 bases and J by 6 bases, with 14 bases between the two germline ends. The CDR3 is made up of 12 amino acids. The DNA of the CDR3 is TGTGCCAGTGGTCCCGCCCTGAGCGAGCAGTACTTC. As protein: CASGPALSEQYF.

The table lists this clonotype with many counts. V and J are TRBV28 and TRBJ2-2; 9 bases are shared with TRBD2. The CDR3 sequence is 16 residues long. Trimming cost V 5 bases and J 3 bases; bases outside gene matches: 7. Germline V gene lookup returns CDR1 MDHEN and CDR2 SYDVKM. The CDR3 protein is CASSPRLAGYTGELFF. CDR3 nucleotides: TGTGCCAGCAGTCCTCGTCTAGCGGGGTACACCGGGGAGCTGTTTTTT.

This clonotype was seen just once. The germline gene is not matched at one end of the junction; a read error may be the cause. The V call is TRBV7-2, the J call TRBJ1-4, with D uncertain. Germline V CDR1 and CDR2: SGHTA, FQGNSA. The CDR3 is 15 residues long. CDR3 nucleotide sequence: TGTGTCAGCAGCTTAGTCGCAGGCGGTAATGAAAAACTGTTTTTT. The encoded protein is CVSSLVAGGNEKLFF.

The table lists this clonotype with many counts. The chain uses TRBV28 and TRBJ2-5; a possible D gene is TRBD1 (6 bases). Trimming took off 4 bases at V and 5 bases at J, with 23 bases between the two ends. The CDR3 is 17 amino acids. From germline, CDR1 is MDHEN and CDR2 SYDVKM. CDR3 coding DNA: TGTGCCAGCAGTTCCTATCCACAGGGCGTTACCATCGAGACCCAGTACTTC. As protein: CASSSYPQGVTIETQYF.

The chain joins TRBV5-1 to TRBJ1-1, with 11 bases that match TRBD1. This CDR3 has 16 amino acids. Germline V gene lookup returns CDR1 SGHRS and CDR2 YFSETQ. Unmatched junction bases numbered 8, after V lost 4 bases and J lost 3 bases. The CDR3 region has the DNA TGCGCCAGCAGCCCCACGGGACAGGGGGTATACACTGAAGCTTTCTTT. It encodes CASSPTGQGVYTEAFF.

The chain carries TRBV7-8 and TRBJ1-6; D is uncertain. The CDR3 is made up of 18 amino acids. V was shortened by 2 bases and J by 0 bases, with 14 bases between the two germline ends. Germline CDR1 reads SGHVS; CDR2 reads FQNEAQ. The CDR3 is CASSLIFGVSSYNSPLHF. DNA for the CDR3: TGTGCCAGCAGCTTAATTTTCGGCGTGAGCTCCTATAATTCACCCCTCCACTTT.

This clonotype was detected ten times or more. This sequence joins TRBV12-3 or TRBV12-4 and TRBJ1-1; D might be TRBD1 (6 bases). V lost 6 bases and J 5 bases, leaving 13 bases between the germline ends. This CDR3 has 13 amino acids. In DNA form, the CDR3 reads TGTGCCAGCAGGTTACAGGGTATTACTGAAGCTTTCTTT. It specifies CASRLQGITEAFF.

This clonotype came up a few times. The V call is TRBV27, the J call TRBJ2-7, with D perhaps TRBD1 (6 bases). CDR1 MNHEY and CDR2 SMNVEV come from the germline V gene (reference sequence). The CDR3 contains 16 residues. V was pared by 2 bases and J by 7 bases, with 21 bases between. CDR3 DNA: TGTGCCAGCAGTTTAGGTATCCGGACAGATCCGAGGGAGCAGTACTTC. As protein: CASSLGIRTDPREQYF.

There are many counts of this clonotype. The V and J genes are TRBV27 and TRBJ2-2; possible D gene TRBD2, 5 bases. V was trimmed by 3 bases and J by 5 bases, leaving 10 bases between them. Germline lookup yields CDR1 MNHEY and CDR2 SMNVEV (reference sequence). This CDR3 region has 14 residues. CDR3 bases: TGTGCCAGCAGTTTGTACAGAGGGACCGGGGAGCTGTTTTTT. This codes for CASSLYRGTGELFF.

The rearrangement links TRBV10-3 to TRBJ2-3; 10 positions agree with TRBD2. The length of the CDR3 is 16 residues. Germline values: CDR1 ENHRY, CDR2 SYGVKD. V lost 0 bases, J lost 5 bases, and 5 bases stayed unmatched. The CDR3 is CAISESLAGAGDTQYF. Written as DNA, the CDR3 is TGTGCCATCAGTGAGTCGCTAGCGGGAGCGGGAGATACGCAGTATTTT.